The 19 T cell receptor beta chains given below trace back to one sample, sequenced in a study of human T cells and chemical hapten exposure. The time point is: patch test 1, 2 weeks after DPC sensitization. Treatment described: therapeutic diphenylcyclopropenone sensitization with weekly scalp DPC. TCRdb called the RACE reads again in MiXCR, with one record for every CDR3 protein. Here the sample spans tens of thousands of distinct CDR3 sequences, roughly a tenth being singletons. Here the sequenced sample was whole blood, taken in connection with sensitization to the hapten diphenylcyclopropenone (DPC). The receptors were gathered from a man aged 35 to 55 with alopecia areata. Some clones in this sample may be carry-over from other donors' samples.

The V gene is TRBV28, the J gene TRBJ1-5; D is possibly TRBD1 (6 bases). Germline V gene sequence: CDR1 MDHEN, CDR2 SYDVKM. CDR3 length equals 16 residues. Trimming left V 4 bases short and J 2 bases short, with 15 bases between. The CDR3 DNA sequence: TGTGCCAGCAGTTCCGAACAGGGAATGGGCAATCAGCCCCAGCATTTT. Its protein product is CASSSEQGMGNQPQHF.

The V and J genes are TRBV3-1 and TRBJ2-5, with no clear D. Deletions cut 3 bases from V and 4 bases from J, with 12 bases between. From germline, CDR1 is LGHDT and CDR2 YNNKEL (reference sequence). The CDR3 spans 14 residues. The CDR3: CASSQLISPETQYF. The CDR3 DNA reads TGTGCCAGCAGCCAGTTAATCTCGCCAGAGACCCAGTACTTC.

The rearrangement joins TRBV28 to TRBJ1-2; D remains ambiguous. The germline V gene has CDR1 MDHEN and CDR2 SYDVKM. This CDR3 is 12 amino acids long. V gave up 2 bases and J gave up 3 bases, with 4 bases separating them. DNA for the CDR3: TGTGCCAGCAGTTTAGCGGACTATGGCTACACCTTC. This sequence encodes CASSLADYGYTF.

In its sample, this clonotype was seen a few times. This chain connects TRBV5-4 to TRBJ2-5; 8 nucleotides match TRBD2. Germline lookup yields CDR1 SGHNT and CDR2 YYREEE (reference sequence). The length of the CDR3 is 15 residues. Trimming at V came to 1 base and at J to 5 bases, leaving 7 bases not matched to a gene. The CDR3 nucleotides read TGTGCCAGCAGCTTGCGGGAGGGCCTGTCGGAGACCCAGTACTTC. Protein product: CASSLREGLSETQYF.

In its sample, this clonotype was seen a few times. The gene calls are TRBV7-2 and TRBJ1-1; D remains unclear. Germline CDR1 reads SGHTA; CDR2 reads FQGNSA. The CDR3 is made up of 13 amino acids. Trimming removed 6 bases from V and 4 bases from J, with 12 bases in between. The CDR3 loop is CASSSVEGTEAFF. The CDR3 region has the DNA TGTGCCAGCAGTTCCGTGGAGGGCACTGAAGCTTTCTTT.

This clonotype was detected only a few times. The chain couples TRBV5-5 to TRBJ2-7; 16 nucleotides match TRBD2. V gave up 4 bases and J gave up 1 base; unmatched junction bases: 5. The CDR3 has 17 amino acids. Germline V gives CDR1 SGHKS, CDR2 YYEKEE (reference sequence). CDR3 nucleotides: TGTGCCAGCAGCCGGGGACTAGCGGGAGGGCCTTCCTACGAGCAGTACGTC. Protein: CASSRGLAGGPSYEQYV.

This chain joins TRBV30 and TRBJ2-5; D uncertain. The CDR3 length is 13 residues. Trimming left V 2 bases short and J 5 bases short, with 12 bases between. Germline-derived CDR1 and CDR2 are GTSNPN and SVGIG (reference sequence). The CDR3 protein is CAWSYTGPETQYF. The CDR3 DNA is TGTGCCTGGAGTTATACTGGGCCGGAGACCCAGTACTTC.

The chain joins TRBV7-2 to TRBJ2-3; 8 bases match TRBD1. J lost 2 bases, V lost 2 bases, and 6 bases had no gene match. The germline V gene encodes CDR1 SGHTA and CDR2 FQGNSA. The CDR3 sequence is 16 residues long. DNA of the CDR3: TGTGCCAGCAGCTTATTGGTCAGGGGGCCCACAGATACGCAGTATTTT. This sequence encodes CASSLLVRGPTDTQYF. Combining the CDR3 with reference TRBV7-2 and TRBJ2-3 gives the whole variable domain GAGVSQSPSNKVTEKGKDVELRCDPISGHTALYWYRQSLGQGLEFLIYFQGNSAPDKSGLPSDRFSAERTGGSVSTLTIQRTQQEDSAVYLCASSLLVRGPTDTQYFGPGTRLTVL.

This sequence joins TRBV18 and TRBJ2-3; D gene uncertain. The germline V and J ends were trimmed by 3 bases and 4 bases, with 17 bases remaining between them. Germline CDR1 reads KGHSH; CDR2 reads LQKENI. CDR3 length equals 16 residues. The CDR3 region has the DNA TGTGCCAGCTCACCGCTTTTCCGGGCCGTCCCAGATACGCAGTATTTT. Its translation is CASSPLFRAVPDTQYF.

Points on this clonotype: A read error is likely, as this CDR3 ends without the conserved phenylalanine or tryptophan. V and J are TRBV15 and TRBJ1-4, with 8 nucleotides matching TRBD1. Trimming removed 0 bases from V and 7 bases from J; junction bases left unmatched: 4. This CDR3 is built from 15 residues. From germline, CDR1 is LNHNV and CDR2 YYDKDF (reference sequence). DNA for the CDR3: TGTGCCACCAGCAGAGACAGGGGGCTGAGTGAAAAACTGTTTCTT. This translates into CATSRDRGLSEKLFL.

Only a few counts were recorded for this clonotype. This chain uses TRBV6-2 or TRBV6-3 with TRBJ2-7, with TRBD2 matching over 9 bases. This CDR3 has 14 amino acids. After removal of 6 bases from V and 4 bases from J, the junction contained 7 bases not matched to a gene. Germline V gene sequence: CDR1 MNHEY, CDR2 SVGEGT. The CDR3 DNA is TGTGCCAGCAGGTGGTGGAGCGGGAGGTACGAGCAGTACTTC. Translation: CASRWWSGRYEQYF.

Ten or more counts support this clonotype. This sequence joins TRBV2 and TRBJ1-4, with D uncertain. Deletions cut 0 bases from V and 8 bases from J, with 13 bases between. CDR3 length equals 15 residues. Germline lookup yields CDR1 SNHLY and CDR2 FYNNEI. The DNA for the CDR3 is TGTGCCAGCAGTGAAGCCTCCTTATCCCTGGAAAAACTGTTTTTT. Amino acid sequence: CASSEASLSLEKLFF.

This chain connects TRBV18 to TRBJ1-2; TRBD1 matches at 7 bases. CDR3 size: 14 residues. Per germline, CDR1 KGHSH and CDR2 LQKENI. The trim removed 1 base at V and 3 bases at J, leaving 2 bases unmatched. The CDR3 loop is CASSPLTGDYGYTF. CDR3 bases: TGTGCCAGCTCACCACTTACAGGGGACTATGGCTACACCTTC.

This clonotype has only a few counts. This sequence joins TRBV9 and TRBJ2-3; perhaps TRBD2 as D (5 bases). V lost 2 bases, J lost 6 bases, and 13 bases lay in between. This CDR3 has 14 residues. Per germline, CDR1 SGDLS and CDR2 YYNGEE. DNA for the CDR3: TGTGCCAGCAGCGTTCTTGCGGAGGCCGATACGCAGTATTTT. This translates into CASSVLAEADTQYF.

This clonotype was counted ten times or more. This sequence joins TRBV5-1 and TRBJ1-1; 8 bases match TRBD1. This CDR3 is built from 17 residues. Germline CDR1 and CDR2: SGHRS and YFSETQ. V lost 0 bases, J lost 0 bases, and 7 bases stayed unmatched. CDR3 nucleotides: TGCGCCAGCAGCTTGGTACGTCCAGGGGGCGTGAACACTGAAGCTTTCTTT. It encodes CASSLVRPGGVNTEAFF.

This clonotype was picked up a small number of times. The chain carries TRBV6-5 and TRBJ2-3, with a tentative D call TRBD1 (5 bases). Germline-derived CDR1 and CDR2 are MNHEY and SVGAGI. The CDR3 spans 15 residues. The V end was cut by 0 bases, the J end by 4 bases, with 11 bases between. This CDR3 is CASSYSFLGADTQYF. DNA of the CDR3: TGTGCCAGCAGTTACTCGTTTCTAGGGGCAGATACGCAGTATTTT.

This chain joins TRBV5-4 and TRBJ2-7; D gene ambiguous. CDR1 is SGHNT and CDR2 is YYREEE in the germline V gene (reference sequence). This CDR3 is built from 12 residues. Deletions cut 7 bases from V and 6 bases from J, with 14 bases between. The CDR3 region is CASGRTGSEQYV. Here the CDR3 DNA reads TGTGCCAGCGGGCGGACCGGAAGCGAGCAGTACGTC.

This clonotype was seen a handful of times. This chain uses TRBV21-1 with TRBJ1-2. TRBV21-1 is noted as a pseudogene. The CDR3 covers 14 residues. The CDR3 DNA reads as TGTGCCAGCAGCAAAGGAGAGATCAACTATGGCTACACCTTC. Translated, it gives CASSKGEINYGYTF.

This clonotype was recorded a few times. The chain uses TRBV28 and TRBJ2-7; D not resolved. The V gene's germline CDR1 is MDHEN and CDR2 SYDVKM. Trimming shortened V by 3 bases and J by 1 base, and 4 bases separated the two germline ends. The CDR3 contains 12 residues. The CDR3 bases are TGTGCCAGCAGTTTGGGTTCCTACGAGCAGTACGTC. Protein sequence: CASSLGSYEQYV.